Here is one TCR beta chain with its context. Using immunoSEQ multiplex PCR, the repertoire was profiled, and TCRdb retains in-frame clones only, with some absent. The sample has fewer than 45,000 clones; around 80% are singletons. This entry comes from a study of glioma-infiltrating T cells after dendritic cell vaccination. Looked up from germline, CDR1 is SGHNT and CDR2 is YYREEE (reference sequence). This CDR3 spans 18 amino acids. The J segment lost 0 bases and the V segment lost 4 bases, leaving 4 bases of the junction unmatched. The material sequenced was blood, taken before dendritic cell vaccination. The clonotype originates from a human donor with glioblastoma. This chain links TRBV5-4 with TRBJ2-2; the match to TRBD2 covers 15 bases. CDR3 loop: CASSPGLAGGANTGELFF. In DNA form, the CDR3 reads TGTGCCAGCAGCCCCGGACTAGCGGGGGGGGCGAACACCGGGGAGCTGTTTTTT.